This passage covers 25 T cell receptor beta chains from one sample sequenced in a study of blood T cell repertoires in COVID-19. Generated by immunoSEQ multiplex PCR, the TCRdb table keeps only in-frame clones and is missing some. The data show roughly 200,000 clones, nearly 90% seen once. The sequencing sample was made of peripheral blood. Receptors originate from a man between 60 and 70 years old with active or convalescent COVID-19.

The chain has TRBV9 and TRBJ1-6; D might be TRBD1 (5 bases). Germline CDR1 reads SGDLS; CDR2 reads YYNGEE. This CDR3 spans 15 amino acids. V lost 4 bases, J lost 0 bases, and 8 bases lay in between. The CDR3 reads CASSPDISYNSPLHF. CDR3 bases: TGTGCCAGCAGCCCGGACATCTCCTATAATTCACCCCTCCACTTT.

This clone has more than one count but fewer than ten. The chain employs TRBV9 and TRBJ2-5; D gene ambiguous. Germline values: CDR1 SGDLS, CDR2 YYNGEE. V was clipped by 4 bases and J by 5 bases, with 12 bases between them. This CDR3 is 13 amino acids long. In nucleotides, the CDR3 is TGTGCCAGCAGCCCCTCCAACTGGGAGACCCAGTACTTC. Translated, it gives CASSPSNWETQYF.

The chain recombines TRBV9 with TRBJ2-7, with 9 bases matching TRBD2. CDR1 SGDLS and CDR2 YYNGEE come from the germline V gene. There are 16 residues in the CDR3. The ends lost 3 bases at V and 8 bases at J; junction bases unmatched: 15. The CDR3 spells CASSGDLRGGPLKQYF. As DNA, the CDR3 is TGTGCCAGCAGCGGAGATCTGCGGGGGGGTCCTTTGAAGCAGTACTTC.

The V call is TRBV29-1, the J call TRBJ2-7, with 8 bases that match TRBD1. Trimming cost V 3 bases and J 6 bases; bases outside gene matches: 10. CDR3 size: 14 residues. Germline V lookup: CDR1 SQVTM, CDR2 ANQGSEA. The CDR3 region has the DNA TGCAGCGTTGAGTTCCGGCAGGGGGCCTCCGAGCAGTACTTC. Translating it yields CSVEFRQGASEQYF.

The chain recombines TRBV6-1 with TRBJ1-3, with 9 nucleotides matching TRBD1. Per germline, CDR1 MNHNS and CDR2 SASEGT. The length of the CDR3 is 15 residues. Germline trimming cut 0 bases from V and 5 bases from J; bases unmatched to any gene: 2. DNA for the CDR3: TGTGCCAGCAGTGAAGCGGGACAGGGTCGAAACACCATATATTTT. Translating it yields CASSEAGQGRNTIYF.

This CDR3 reads CASSKLDRAGGYTF. The CDR3 region has the DNA TGTGCCAGCAGCAAATTAGACAGGGCCGGTGGCTACACCTTC. The chain recombines TRBV5-6 with TRBJ1-2, with 7 nucleotides matching TRBD1. The length of the CDR3 is 14 residues. Germline CDR1 SGHDT, CDR2 YYEEEE. V shed 4 bases and J 7 bases; nucleotides not matched to a gene: 10.

The V and J genes are TRBV19 and TRBJ1-3; D remains ambiguous. The germline gives CDR1 LNHDA, CDR2 SQIVND (reference sequence). The V end lost 5 bases, the J end lost 0 bases, and 11 bases lay between the germline ends. The CDR3 loop spans 15 amino acids. CDR3 region: CASSAGVNSGNTIYF. CDR3 bases: TGTGCCAGTAGTGCCGGAGTTAACTCTGGAAACACCATATATTTT.

The chain is built from TRBV10-3 and TRBJ2-1, with 9 bases fitting TRBD2. Trimming took 11 bases from V and 5 from J; bases not matched to a gene: 7. Germline values: CDR1 ENHRY, CDR2 SYGVKD. The CDR3 loop spans 13 amino acids. The CDR3 sequence is CALGERGDNEQFF. DNA for the CDR3: TGTGCCTTGGGTGAGCGGGGGGACAATGAGCAGTTCTTC.

The V gene is TRBV5-1, the J gene TRBJ2-5, with D possibly TRBD2 on 5 matching bases. The CDR3 consists of 15 residues. Trimming took off 0 bases at V and 1 base at J, with 10 bases between the two ends. Germline CDR1 and CDR2: SGHRS and YFSETQ. CDR3 nucleotide sequence: TGCGCCAGCAGCTTGGCCCCGGACTCCCAAGAGACCCAGTACTTC. Translating it yields CASSLAPDSQETQYF.

In this sample, this clone turned up once. The V and J genes are TRBV2 and TRBJ2-7, with 9 bases matching TRBD2. This CDR3 contains 16 residues. V dropped 7 bases and J dropped 4; count of bases not matched to a gene: 14. In germline, CDR1 is SNHLY, CDR2 FYNNEI. CDR3 nucleotides: TGTGCCAGCACTCCCACCTTGGCTAGCGGGGCATACGAGCAGTACTTC. Residues: CASTPTLASGAYEQYF. The full variable domain, rest sourced from reference TRBV2 and TRBJ2-7, is EPEVTQTPSHQVTQMGQEVILRCVPISNHLYFYWYRQILGQKVEFLVSFYNNEISEKSEIFDDQFSVERPDGSNFTLKIRSTKLEDSAMYFCASTPTLASGAYEQYFGPGTRLTVT.

This chain's CDR3 is CASSLNTGAQYF. CDR3 nucleotide sequence: TGTGCCAGCAGTTTAAACACTGGGGCTCAGTACTTC. The chain carries TRBV12-3 or TRBV12-4 and TRBJ2-4; weak D call: TRBD1 (5 bases). Trimming removed 2 bases at V and 12 bases at J, with 11 bases between. This CDR3 has 12 residues.

V gene TRBV2 combines with J gene TRBJ1-1; TRBD1 might be the D (6 bases). CDR1 SNHLY and CDR2 FYNNEI come from the germline V gene. This CDR3 is built from 13 residues. V gave up 10 bases and J gave up 11 bases, with 23 bases separating them. CDR3 residues: CATHLLEQGRAFF. The CDR3 coding sequence is TGTGCCACACACCTACTTGAACAGGGACGCGCTTTCTTT.

The chain links TRBV5-1 to TRBJ1-2, with TRBD1 identical over 8 bases. J lost 6 bases, V lost 5 bases, and 12 bases had no gene match. CDR3 size: 15 residues. CDR1 SGHRS and CDR2 YFSETQ come from the germline V gene. CDR3 region: CASSSPGQAADGYTF. CDR3 sequence (DNA): TGCGCCAGCAGTTCGCCGGGACAGGCTGCGGATGGCTACACCTTC.

V and J are TRBV4-1 and TRBJ1-2, with TRBD1 as a possible D gene (6 bases). CDR1 is MGHRA and CDR2 is YSYEKL in the germline V gene. Trimming took 4 bases from V and 4 from J, leaving 13 bases between them. This CDR3 has 14 residues. Here the CDR3 reads CASSPGQPSYGYTF. The CDR3 DNA reads as TGCGCCAGCAGCCCTGGACAGCCCTCCTATGGCTACACCTTC.

The CDR3 is CASSAVFGANVLTF. The CDR3, as DNA: TGTGCCAGCAGTGCAGTCTTTGGGGCCAACGTCCTGACTTTC. V is TRBV3-1 (or the pseudogene TRBV3-2) and J is TRBJ2-6; D is unclear. V shed 6 bases and J shed 3 bases, with 9 bases lying between them. Germline values: CDR1 LGHDT, CDR2 YNNKEL (reference sequence). This CDR3 has 14 amino acids.

The chain has TRBV10-2 and TRBJ1-2, with D possibly matching TRBD1 (5 bases). Trimming removed 3 bases from V and 2 bases from J, with 10 bases in between. Looked up from germline, CDR1 is WSHSY and CDR2 is SAAADI. The CDR3 loop spans 14 amino acids. CDR3 residues: CASSDPDRNYGYTF. CDR3 sequence (DNA): TGCGCCAGCAGTGACCCCGACAGAAACTATGGCTACACCTTC.

The rearrangement joins TRBV5-1 to TRBJ2-4, with 10 bases lining up with TRBD1. The germline CDR1 and CDR2 sequences are SGHRS and YFSETQ. The CDR3 is 16 amino acids. Trimming removed 7 bases from V and 0 bases from J; junction bases left unmatched: 7. The CDR3 nucleotides are TGCGCCAGCGGACCCGACAGGGGGCTAGCCAAAAACATTCAGTACTTC. Its translation is CASGPDRGLAKNIQYF.

The chain carries TRBV7-9 and TRBJ2-7, with 7 bases aligning to TRBD1. This CDR3 spans 15 amino acids. Germline V lookup: CDR1 SEHNR, CDR2 FQNEAQ (reference sequence). J lost 1 base, V lost 8 bases, and 11 bases had no gene match. The CDR3 nucleotides are TGTGCCAGCGACCTTGAGAGACAGGGATCCTACGAGCAGTACTTC. Its translation: CASDLERQGSYEQYF.

For this clone: This specimen includes other DNA sequences encoding the same CDR3. V gene TRBV12-3 or TRBV12-4 combines with J gene TRBJ2-1; weak D call: TRBD1 (5 bases). The V gene lost 3 bases and the J gene lost 4 bases, with 7 bases spanning the gap. The CDR3 is made up of 13 amino acids. The CDR3 sequence is CASSLGQYNEQFF. The CDR3 bases are TGTGCCAGCAGTTTGGGGCAGTACAATGAGCAGTTCTTC.

The gene calls are TRBV30 and TRBJ1-1, with 9 nucleotides matching TRBD1. Trimming at V came to 2 bases and at J to 6 bases, leaving 22 bases not matched to a gene. The CDR3 runs to 19 residues. Per germline, CDR1 GTSNPN and CDR2 SVGIG (reference sequence). The CDR3 DNA reads as TGTGCCTGGAGTCCACTCTCAGGGACAGGGAACGCGGGGGGAGCTGAAGCTTTCTTT. Its translation is CAWSPLSGTGNAGGAEAFF. Full variable domain (missing parts from reference TRBV30 and TRBJ1-1): SQTIHQWPATLVQPVGSPLSLECTVEGTSNPNLYWYRQAAGRGLQLLFYSVGIGQISSEVPQNLSASRPQDRQFILSSKKLLLSDSGFYLCAWSPLSGTGNAGGAEAFFGQGTRLTVV.

V usage is TRBV18 and J usage is TRBJ1-2, with TRBD1 matching over 7 bases. The CDR3 sequence is 13 residues long. Germline assignment: CDR1 KGHSH and CDR2 LQKENI. The V segment lost 4 bases and the J segment 4 bases; nucleotides outside the gene matches: 3. As DNA, the CDR3 is TGTGCCAGCTCACGGGACAGTCTCTATGGCTACACCTTC. As protein: CASSRDSLYGYTF.

V and J are TRBV19 and TRBJ1-2, with D uncertain. Trimming took off 7 bases at V and 8 bases at J, with 17 bases between the two ends. The germline V gene encodes CDR1 LNHDA and CDR2 SQIVND (reference sequence). This CDR3 is 13 amino acids long. The CDR3 DNA follows: TGTGCCAGTACCATGCGCCAGGCATGGGGCTACACCTTC. This sequence encodes CASTMRQAWGYTF.

This chain links TRBV12-5 with TRBJ2-5; 9 bases agree with TRBD2. V lost 3 bases to trimming and J lost 4 bases; unmatched junction nucleotides: 6. CDR1 LGHNT and CDR2 FRNRAP come from the germline V gene. The CDR3 has 15 amino acids. The CDR3 spells CASGLGRGGRETQYF. The CDR3 DNA is TGTGCTAGTGGTTTAGGGCGGGGGGGCCGAGAGACCCAGTACTTC.

J is TRBJ2-5 and V is TRBV7-6; 15 bases are shared with TRBD2. The CDR3 has 17 amino acids. The germline V gene has CDR1 SGHVS and CDR2 FNYEAQ. V shed 6 bases, J shed 5 bases, and the junction held 10 bases outside the gene matches. CDR3: CASSSFGTSGGPETQYF. In DNA form, the CDR3 reads TGTGCCAGCAGTTCTTTTGGGACTAGCGGGGGGCCCGAGACCCAGTACTTC.

The chain joins TRBV7-9 to TRBJ2-3; TRBD2 might be the D (6 bases). Germline CDR1 reads SEHNR; CDR2 reads FQNEAQ (reference sequence). CDR3 length: 12 residues. V gave up 4 bases and J gave up 8 bases, with 10 bases separating them. The CDR3 DNA sequence: TGTGCCAGCAGCTACCCAGCGGGTACGCAGTATTTT. Residues: CASSYPAGTQYF. The entire variable domain, with the rest obtained from reference TRBV7-9 and TRBJ2-3, is as follows: DTGVSQNPRHKITKRGQNVTFRCDPISEHNRLYWYRQTLGQGPEFLTYFQNEAQLEKSRLLSDRFSAERPKGSFSTLEIQRTEQGDSAMYLCASSYPAGTQYFGPGTRLTVL.